The rows below give T cell receptor beta chains drawn from one sample of a study of T cell responses to AZD1222 COVID-19 vaccine. Method: immunoSEQ multiplex PCR; TCRdb's copy keeps in-frame clones and lacks some. Among some 92,000 clones listed, about 90% were seen once. The input for sequencing was peripheral blood, taken on day 0 of AZD1222 vaccination. These receptors were collected from an adult in good health. CDR3s include the opening cysteine and the closing phenylalanine or tryptophan. The D gene is left open where the match is weak. The listing skips clone size in some rows; elsewhere it reads once, few, many or a size class.

TRBV7-8	TRBD1	TRBJ1-4	NA	TGTGCCAGCAGCTTTCGCGGGGGGACAGCTAATGAAAAACTGTTTTTT	CASSFRGGTANEKLFF
TRBV6-5	NA	TRBJ1-2	NA	TGTGCCAGCAGTTACTCGACCGGGGCGGGCTATGGCTACACCTTC	CASSYSTGAGYGYTF
TRBV4-1	TRBD1	TRBJ1-4	NA	TGCGCCACCCAGGGGGGGACTAATGAAAAACTGTTTTTT	CATQGGTNEKLFF
TRBV5-1	NA	TRBJ1-1	NA	TGCGCCAGCAGCTTGGGTGACAGGCGCCGGATAGGCACTGAAGCTTTCTTT	CASSLGDRRRIGTEAFF
TRBV2	NA	TRBJ1-1	NA	TGTGCCAGCAGAAACAGGGAAAACACTGAAGCTTTCTTT	CASRNRENTEAFF
TRBV18	TRBD1	TRBJ2-7	once	TGTGCCAGCTCACCAACCGGGACAGGGGGATCCTACGAGCAGTACTTC	CASSPTGTGGSYEQYF
TRBV6-2/TRBV6-3	NA	TRBJ2-7	NA	TGTGCCAGCAGTTACCTCGGGGGACTCAACTACGAGCAGTACTTC	CASSYLGGLNYEQYF
TRBV28	NA	TRBJ1-1	NA	TGTGCCAGCAGGACGGGGGGATGGACTGAAGCTTTCTTT	CASRTGGWTEAFF
TRBV12-5	NA	TRBJ1-5	NA	TGTGCTAGTGGTTTGCAGGAATTCCAGCCCCAGCATTTT	CASGLQEFQPQHF
TRBV6-2/TRBV6-3	NA	TRBJ1-5	NA	TGTGCCAGCAGTCCCCCGGGGGGCGGTCAGCCCCAGCATTTT	CASSPPGGGQPQHF
TRBV28	TRBD1	TRBJ2-7	NA	TGTGCCAGCGTTACCCCGGGACAGCCACTCTACGAGCAGTACTTC	CASVTPGQPLYEQYF
TRBV3-1/TRBV3-2	NA	TRBJ1-1	NA	TGTGCCAGCAGCTCCCGGGTGAACACTGAAGCTTTCTTT	CASSSRVNTEAFF
TRBV27	NA	TRBJ2-7	NA	TGTGCCAGCAGCCGTCGGGGTGCCTACGAGCAGTACTTC	CASSRRGAYEQYF
TRBV27	TRBD2	TRBJ2-7	NA	TGTGCCAGCACCGCCGCAAGTGAACTAGCGGGATACCGCGAGCAGTACTTC	CASTAASELAGYREQYF
TRBV7-3	NA	TRBJ1-2	NA	TGTGCCAGCAGCTCCCCTCGGGGGGGCTACACCTTC	CASSSPRGGYTF
TRBV11-2	NA	TRBJ1-2	NA	TGTGCCAGCAGCCCCCCCGACACGGGACACTATGGCTACACCTTC	CASSPPDTGHYGYTF
TRBV4-3	TRBD1	TRBJ2-6	NA	TGCGCCAGCAGCCACTCCGGGACAGGGGAGAGAGCCAACGTCCTGACTTTC	CASSHSGTGERANVLTF
TRBV5-6	NA	TRBJ1-6	NA	TGTGCCAGCAGCTTGAGTCTGGATACCTATAATTCACCCCTCCACTTT	CASSLSLDTYNSPLHF
TRBV27	NA	TRBJ2-3	NA	TGTGCCAGCAGTTTAACCCGCACAGATACGCAGTATTTT	CASSLTRTDTQYF
TRBV9	TRBD2	TRBJ2-2	NA	TGTGCCAGCAGAGTCGGGGGGGAGCACACCGGGGAGCTGTTTTTT	CASRVGGEHTGELFF
TRBV2	NA	TRBJ1-5	NA	TGTGCCAGCATACACGGAAACAATCAGCCCCAGCATTTT	CASIHGNNQPQHF
TRBV7-6	NA	TRBJ1-4	few	TGTGCCAGCAGCTTAGCGGGTAAACAGGCAGGGGAAAAACTGTTTTTT	CASSLAGKQAGEKLFF
TRBV6-6	TRBD2	TRBJ2-7	NA	TGTGCCAGCAGACTCGTACTAGCGGGAGCCTACGAGCAGTACTTC	CASRLVLAGAYEQYF
TRBV6-5	NA	TRBJ1-1	NA	TGTGCCAGCAGTTACGGCCAGGGGACTGAAGCTTTCTTT	CASSYGQGTEAFF
TRBV6-5	TRBD1	TRBJ1-1	NA	TGTGCCAGCAGTACCCAGGGCAGGGGGCACACTGAAGCTTTCTTT	CASSTQGRGHTEAFF
TRBV27	NA	TRBJ2-5	NA	TGTGCCAGCAGTTTATCGGGGGAGACCCAGTACTTC	CASSLSGETQYF
TRBV19	TRBD1	TRBJ1-5	NA	TGTGCCAGTAGTGAGGGACAGTATAACAATCAGCCCCAGCATTTT	CASSEGQYNNQPQHF
TRBV24-1	NA	TRBJ1-1	NA	TGTGCCACCAGTGCCGTAGACGGGACCGAAGCTTTCTTT	CATSAVDGTEAFF
TRBV28	NA	TRBJ1-1	NA	TGTGCCAGCAGTTTAGGGGGCGCGGGTGAAGCTTTCTTT	CASSLGGAGEAFF
TRBV7-9	TRBD1	TRBJ1-1	NA	TGTGCCAGCAGCCCCCGGGACAGGGGAAGCACTGAAGCTTTCTTT	CASSPRDRGSTEAFF
TRBV28	NA	TRBJ1-3	NA	TGTGCCAGTGTAAAGCCCTCTGGAAACACCATATATTTT	CASVKPSGNTIYF